The sequence of this T cell receptor beta chain was determined in a study of T-cell memory formation after mild COVID-19. Overall study context: TCR clusters were mostly confined to one donor each.

TCR alpha and TCR beta cDNA libraries carrying sample barcodes and UMIs were produced by 5'RACE using constant-segment primers. Using its own MiXCR run on the 5' RACE reads, TCRdb lists one record per CDR3 protein. The profile shows approximately 390,000 distinct CDR3 sequences, roughly 15% of them singletons. Findings and caveats of the study: Within pre-infection memory, some responding clones were found, suggesting cross-reactive memory joined. Among CD4+ contracting clones, most were CM and EM, and CD8+ ones EMRA.

A word on this clonotype: Its cognate antigen is unknown.

The TCR was taken from a young man who had mild COVID-19 (a few samples of this study predate the infection). Cell type and time point are not known. Specimen: PBMCs or a T cell subset sorted from them (not recorded which).

The CDR3 here is CAISPPNGVVSTDTQYF. For the CDR3, the DNA is TGTGCCATCAGTCCCCCGAACGGGGTAGTAAGCACAGATACGCAGTATTTT. J is TRBJ2-3 and V is TRBV10-3, with D perhaps matching TRBD2 (5 bases). The V gene lost 5 bases and the J gene lost 0 bases, with 18 bases spanning the gap. This CDR3 comprises 17 residues. The V gene's germline CDR1 is ENHRY and CDR2 SYGVKD.